These 5 T cell receptor beta chains share one sample of origin, sequenced in a study of T cells in Graves' hyperthyroidism and ophthalmopathy. Amplification yielded TCR beta CDR3 regions, with RNA transcripts as the source. The HTBI primer set was used in a first-round RT-PCR of the TCR CDR3. TCRdb reprocessed the multiplex PCR reads via MiXCR and lists one record per CDR3 protein. Of approximately 260,000 distinct CDR3 sequences listed, about 16% are singletons. Sequenced input: blood. The receptors come from a woman aged 50 to 60 with Graves' hyperthyroidism that later progressed to Graves' ophthalmopathy.

Notes on this clonotype: A much larger clone differs from this one at a single base, so this may be a read error. This chain links TRBV12-3 or TRBV12-4 with TRBJ2-4, with 11 bases that match TRBD1. This CDR3 has 16 amino acids. Germline trimming cut 7 bases from V and 8 bases from J; bases unmatched to any gene: 13. The CDR3 sequence: CASMSQDRGRSDIQYF. The CDR3 nucleotides read TGTGCCAGCATGTCCCAGGACAGGGGGCGCTCGGACATTCAGTACTTC.

This clonotype was counted a single time. The chain couples TRBV7-9 to TRBJ2-7, with 13 bases matching TRBD2. CDR3 length: 21 residues. CDR1 and CDR2 (germline): SEHNR, FQNEAQ (reference sequence). The V gene end was trimmed by 4 bases and the J gene end by 6 bases; junction bases not matched to a gene: 24. The CDR3, as DNA: TGTGCCAGCAGCTCGGCCGGGGTCCGGGACAGGCACGGACTAGCGGGAGTCGAGCAGTACTTC. It encodes CASSSAGVRDRHGLAGVEQYF. The full variable domain, with the rest looked up from reference TRBV7-9 and TRBJ2-7, is DTGVSQNPRHKITKRGQNVTFRCDPISEHNRLYWYRQTLGQGPEFLTYFQNEAQLEKSRLLSDRFSAERPKGSFSTLEIQRTEQGDSAMYLCASSSAGVRDRHGLAGVEQYFGPGTRLTVT.

In this sample, this clonotype turned up a few times. V is TRBV9 and J is TRBJ1-6, with D tentatively TRBD1 (6 bases). Per germline, CDR1 SGDLS and CDR2 YYNGEE. Trimming took 2 bases from V and 5 from J, leaving 8 bases between them. The CDR3 is 14 residues long. DNA of the CDR3: TGTGCCAGCAGCGTTAACAGGGATAATTCACCCCTCCACTTT. It codes for CASSVNRDNSPLHF. The full variable domain, completed using reference TRBV9 and TRBJ1-6, is DSGVTQTPKHLITATGQRVTLRCSPRSGDLSVYWYQQSLDQGLQFLIQYYNGEERAKGNILERFSAQQFPDLHSELNLSSLELGDSALYFCASSVNRDNSPLHFGNGTRLTVT.

The table lists this clonotype with many counts. The chain combines TRBV7-9 with TRBJ2-3; D call uncertain. V lost 0 bases to trimming and J lost 4 bases, with 8 bases between them. The CDR3 loop spans 14 amino acids. Germline CDR1 SEHNR, CDR2 FQNEAQ (reference sequence). This chain's CDR3 is CASSLAQAADTQYF. The CDR3 DNA reads as TGTGCCAGCAGCTTAGCGCAGGCAGCAGATACGCAGTATTTT.

The sample holds many counts of this clonotype. The chain joins TRBV29-1 to TRBJ2-5; 7 nucleotides agree with TRBD2. The CDR3 loop spans 15 amino acids. With V trimmed by 7 bases and J by 2 bases, 13 bases remained unmatched. In germline, CDR1 is SQVTM, CDR2 ANQGSEA. The CDR3 nucleotides are TGCAGCGCCAGAAGATCAGCTAGCGGACAAGAGACCCAGTACTTC. Translation: CSARRSASGQETQYF.